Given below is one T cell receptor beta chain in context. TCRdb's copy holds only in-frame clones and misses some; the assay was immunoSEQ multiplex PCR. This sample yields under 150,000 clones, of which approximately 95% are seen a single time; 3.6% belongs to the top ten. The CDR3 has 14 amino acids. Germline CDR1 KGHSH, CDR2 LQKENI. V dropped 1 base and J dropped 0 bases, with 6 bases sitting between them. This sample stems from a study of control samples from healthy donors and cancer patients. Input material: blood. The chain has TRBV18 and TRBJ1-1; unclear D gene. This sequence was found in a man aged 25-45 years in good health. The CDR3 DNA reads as TGTGCCAGCTCACCACTCGGGCTGAACACTGAAGCTTTCTTT. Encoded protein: CASSPLGLNTEAFF. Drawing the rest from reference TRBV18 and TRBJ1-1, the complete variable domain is NAGVMQNPRHLVRRRGQEARLRCSPMKGHSHVYWYRQLPEEGLKFMVYLQKENIIDESGMPKERFSAEFPKEGPSILRIQQVVRGDSAAYFCASSPLGLNTEAFFGQGTRLTVV.